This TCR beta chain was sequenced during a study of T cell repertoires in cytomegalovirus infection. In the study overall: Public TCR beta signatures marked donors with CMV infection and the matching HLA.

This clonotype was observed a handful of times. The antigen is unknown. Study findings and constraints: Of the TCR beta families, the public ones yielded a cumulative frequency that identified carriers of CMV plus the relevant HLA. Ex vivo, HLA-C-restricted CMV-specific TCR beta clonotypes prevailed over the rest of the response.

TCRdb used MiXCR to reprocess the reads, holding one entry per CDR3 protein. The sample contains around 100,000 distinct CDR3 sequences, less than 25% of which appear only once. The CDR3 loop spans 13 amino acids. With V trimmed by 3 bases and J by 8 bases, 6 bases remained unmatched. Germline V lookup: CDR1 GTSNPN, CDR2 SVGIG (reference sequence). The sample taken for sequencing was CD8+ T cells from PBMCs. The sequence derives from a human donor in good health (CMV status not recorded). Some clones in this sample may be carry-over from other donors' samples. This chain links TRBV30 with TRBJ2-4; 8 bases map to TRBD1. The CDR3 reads CAWSPLDRDIQYF. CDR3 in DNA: TGTGCCTGGAGCCCCCTGGACAGGGACATTCAGTACTTC.